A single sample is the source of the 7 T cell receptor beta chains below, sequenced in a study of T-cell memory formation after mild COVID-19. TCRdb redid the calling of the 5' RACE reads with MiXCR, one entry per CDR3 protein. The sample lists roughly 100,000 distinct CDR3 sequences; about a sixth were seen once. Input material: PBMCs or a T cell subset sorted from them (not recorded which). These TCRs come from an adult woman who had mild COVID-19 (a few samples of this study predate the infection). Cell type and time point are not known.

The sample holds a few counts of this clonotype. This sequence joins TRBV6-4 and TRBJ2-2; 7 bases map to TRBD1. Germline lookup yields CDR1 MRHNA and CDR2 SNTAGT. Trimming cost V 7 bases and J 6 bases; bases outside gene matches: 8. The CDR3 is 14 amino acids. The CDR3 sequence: CASKDREEAGELFF. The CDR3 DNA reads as TGTGCCAGCAAAGACAGGGAAGAAGCCGGGGAGCTGTTTTTT.

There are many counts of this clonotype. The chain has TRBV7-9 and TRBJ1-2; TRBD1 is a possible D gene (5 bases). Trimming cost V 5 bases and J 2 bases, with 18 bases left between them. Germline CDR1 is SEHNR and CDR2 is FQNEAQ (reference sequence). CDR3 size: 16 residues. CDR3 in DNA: TGTGCCAGCAGCGCTCTCCCCCTGACAGACAACTATGGCTACACCTTC. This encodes CASSALPLTDNYGYTF.

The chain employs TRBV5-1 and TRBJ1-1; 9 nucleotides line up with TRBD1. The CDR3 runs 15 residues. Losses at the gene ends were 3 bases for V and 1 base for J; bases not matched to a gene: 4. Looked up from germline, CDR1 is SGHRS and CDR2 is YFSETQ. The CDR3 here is CASSWGDRENTEAFF. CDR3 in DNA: TGCGCCAGCAGCTGGGGGGACAGGGAGAACACTGAAGCTTTCTTT.

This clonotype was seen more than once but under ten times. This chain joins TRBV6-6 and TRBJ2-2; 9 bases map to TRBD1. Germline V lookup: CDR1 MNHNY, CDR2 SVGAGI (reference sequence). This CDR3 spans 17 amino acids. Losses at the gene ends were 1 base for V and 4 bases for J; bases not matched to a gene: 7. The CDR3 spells CASSYFWTGDPTGELFF. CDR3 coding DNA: TGTGCCAGCAGTTACTTTTGGACAGGGGATCCCACCGGGGAGCTGTTTTTT.

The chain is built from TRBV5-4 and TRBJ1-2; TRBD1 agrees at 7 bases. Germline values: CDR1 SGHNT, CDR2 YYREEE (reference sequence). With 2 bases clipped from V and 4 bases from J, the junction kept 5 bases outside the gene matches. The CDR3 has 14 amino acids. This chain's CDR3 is CASSFPGQLYGYTF. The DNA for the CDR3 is TGTGCCAGCAGCTTTCCGGGACAGCTCTATGGCTACACCTTC.

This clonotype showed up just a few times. Written as DNA, the CDR3 is TGTGCCAGCAGCTTAGGACGGAGGCCTAACACCGGGGAGCTGTTTTTT. Protein: CASSLGRRPNTGELFF. The genes are TRBV7-3 and TRBJ2-2; tentative D call: TRBD2 (5 bases). Trimming left V 2 bases short and J 2 bases short, with 12 bases between. The CDR3 spans 16 residues. The germline V gene encodes CDR1 SGHTA and CDR2 FQGTGA.

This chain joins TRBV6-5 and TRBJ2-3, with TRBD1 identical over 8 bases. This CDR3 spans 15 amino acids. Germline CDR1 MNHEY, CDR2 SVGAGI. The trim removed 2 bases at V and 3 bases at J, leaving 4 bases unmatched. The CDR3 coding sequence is TGTGCCAGCAGTTACGCCTGGACAGGGACAGATACGCAGTATTTT. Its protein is CASSYAWTGTDTQYF.